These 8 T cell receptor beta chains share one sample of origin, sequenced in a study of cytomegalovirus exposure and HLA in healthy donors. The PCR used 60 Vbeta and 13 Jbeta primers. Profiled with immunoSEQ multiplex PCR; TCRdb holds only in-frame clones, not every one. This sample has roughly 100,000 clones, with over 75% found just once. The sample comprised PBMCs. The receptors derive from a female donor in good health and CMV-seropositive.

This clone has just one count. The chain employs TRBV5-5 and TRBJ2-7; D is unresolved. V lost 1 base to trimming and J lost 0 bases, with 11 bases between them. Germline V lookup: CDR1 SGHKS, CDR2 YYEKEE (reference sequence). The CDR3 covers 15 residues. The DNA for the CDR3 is TGTGCCAGCAGCTTGTCGGGTTCTACCTCCTACGAGCAGTACTTC. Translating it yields CASSLSGSTSYEQYF. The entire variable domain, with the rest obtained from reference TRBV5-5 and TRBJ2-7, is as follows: DAGVTQSPTHLIKTRGQQVTLRCSPISGHKSVSWYQQVLGQGPQFIFQYYEKEERGRGNFPDRFSARQFPNYSSELNVNALLLGDSALYLCASSLSGSTSYEQYFGPGTRLTVT.

CDR3 sequence (DNA): TGCGCCAGCAGCCAAGTTCTAGCGGGAGCGTTCTACGAGCAGTACTTC. Amino acid sequence: CASSQVLAGAFYEQYF. The chain recombines TRBV4-1 with TRBJ2-7, with 10 bases that match TRBD2. Per germline, CDR1 MGHRA and CDR2 YSYEKL. The CDR3 covers 16 residues. Trimming at V came to 1 base and at J to 3 bases, leaving 6 bases not matched to a gene.

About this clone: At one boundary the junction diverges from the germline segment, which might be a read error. CDR3 in amino acids: CSSSPGLYEQYF. Here the CDR3 DNA reads TGTTCCAGCAGCCCGGGTCTCTACGAGCAGTACTTC. The chain is built from TRBV7-9 and TRBJ2-7; D gene ambiguous. The CDR3 contains 12 residues. Germline CDR1 SEHNR, CDR2 FQNEAQ (reference sequence).

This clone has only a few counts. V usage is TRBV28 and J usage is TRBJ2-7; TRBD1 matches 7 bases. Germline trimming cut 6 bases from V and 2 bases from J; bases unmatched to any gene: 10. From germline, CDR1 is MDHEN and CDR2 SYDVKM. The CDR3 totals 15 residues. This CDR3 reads CASSAGTEAPYEQYF. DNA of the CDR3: TGTGCCAGCAGCGCCGGGACAGAGGCTCCCTACGAGCAGTACTTC.

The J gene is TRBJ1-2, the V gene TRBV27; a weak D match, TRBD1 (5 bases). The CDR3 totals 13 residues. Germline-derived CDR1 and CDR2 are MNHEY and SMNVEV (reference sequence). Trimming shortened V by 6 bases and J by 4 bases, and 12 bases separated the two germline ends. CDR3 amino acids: CASRTQGGYGYTF. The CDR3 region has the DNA TGTGCCAGCAGGACCCAGGGAGGCTATGGCTACACCTTC.

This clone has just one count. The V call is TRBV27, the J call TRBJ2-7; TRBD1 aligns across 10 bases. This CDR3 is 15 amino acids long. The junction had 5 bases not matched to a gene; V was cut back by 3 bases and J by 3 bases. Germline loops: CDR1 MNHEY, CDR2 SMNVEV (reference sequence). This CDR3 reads CASSFEGQGFYEQYF. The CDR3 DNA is TGTGCCAGCAGTTTCGAGGGACAGGGGTTCTACGAGCAGTACTTC.

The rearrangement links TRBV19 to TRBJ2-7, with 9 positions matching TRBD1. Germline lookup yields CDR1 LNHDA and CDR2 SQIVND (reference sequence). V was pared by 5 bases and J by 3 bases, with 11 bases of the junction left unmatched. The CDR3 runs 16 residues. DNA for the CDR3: TGTGCCAGTAGTGACAACCGGGACAGGGTTGACTACGAGCAGTACTTC. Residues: CASSDNRDRVDYEQYF.

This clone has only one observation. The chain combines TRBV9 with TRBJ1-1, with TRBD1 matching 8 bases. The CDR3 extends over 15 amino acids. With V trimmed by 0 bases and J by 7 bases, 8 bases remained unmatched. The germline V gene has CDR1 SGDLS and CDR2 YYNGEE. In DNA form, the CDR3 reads TGTGCCAGCAGCGTAGGTATGGGGGGGACAGGTGAAGCTTTCTTT. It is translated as CASSVGMGGTGEAFF.